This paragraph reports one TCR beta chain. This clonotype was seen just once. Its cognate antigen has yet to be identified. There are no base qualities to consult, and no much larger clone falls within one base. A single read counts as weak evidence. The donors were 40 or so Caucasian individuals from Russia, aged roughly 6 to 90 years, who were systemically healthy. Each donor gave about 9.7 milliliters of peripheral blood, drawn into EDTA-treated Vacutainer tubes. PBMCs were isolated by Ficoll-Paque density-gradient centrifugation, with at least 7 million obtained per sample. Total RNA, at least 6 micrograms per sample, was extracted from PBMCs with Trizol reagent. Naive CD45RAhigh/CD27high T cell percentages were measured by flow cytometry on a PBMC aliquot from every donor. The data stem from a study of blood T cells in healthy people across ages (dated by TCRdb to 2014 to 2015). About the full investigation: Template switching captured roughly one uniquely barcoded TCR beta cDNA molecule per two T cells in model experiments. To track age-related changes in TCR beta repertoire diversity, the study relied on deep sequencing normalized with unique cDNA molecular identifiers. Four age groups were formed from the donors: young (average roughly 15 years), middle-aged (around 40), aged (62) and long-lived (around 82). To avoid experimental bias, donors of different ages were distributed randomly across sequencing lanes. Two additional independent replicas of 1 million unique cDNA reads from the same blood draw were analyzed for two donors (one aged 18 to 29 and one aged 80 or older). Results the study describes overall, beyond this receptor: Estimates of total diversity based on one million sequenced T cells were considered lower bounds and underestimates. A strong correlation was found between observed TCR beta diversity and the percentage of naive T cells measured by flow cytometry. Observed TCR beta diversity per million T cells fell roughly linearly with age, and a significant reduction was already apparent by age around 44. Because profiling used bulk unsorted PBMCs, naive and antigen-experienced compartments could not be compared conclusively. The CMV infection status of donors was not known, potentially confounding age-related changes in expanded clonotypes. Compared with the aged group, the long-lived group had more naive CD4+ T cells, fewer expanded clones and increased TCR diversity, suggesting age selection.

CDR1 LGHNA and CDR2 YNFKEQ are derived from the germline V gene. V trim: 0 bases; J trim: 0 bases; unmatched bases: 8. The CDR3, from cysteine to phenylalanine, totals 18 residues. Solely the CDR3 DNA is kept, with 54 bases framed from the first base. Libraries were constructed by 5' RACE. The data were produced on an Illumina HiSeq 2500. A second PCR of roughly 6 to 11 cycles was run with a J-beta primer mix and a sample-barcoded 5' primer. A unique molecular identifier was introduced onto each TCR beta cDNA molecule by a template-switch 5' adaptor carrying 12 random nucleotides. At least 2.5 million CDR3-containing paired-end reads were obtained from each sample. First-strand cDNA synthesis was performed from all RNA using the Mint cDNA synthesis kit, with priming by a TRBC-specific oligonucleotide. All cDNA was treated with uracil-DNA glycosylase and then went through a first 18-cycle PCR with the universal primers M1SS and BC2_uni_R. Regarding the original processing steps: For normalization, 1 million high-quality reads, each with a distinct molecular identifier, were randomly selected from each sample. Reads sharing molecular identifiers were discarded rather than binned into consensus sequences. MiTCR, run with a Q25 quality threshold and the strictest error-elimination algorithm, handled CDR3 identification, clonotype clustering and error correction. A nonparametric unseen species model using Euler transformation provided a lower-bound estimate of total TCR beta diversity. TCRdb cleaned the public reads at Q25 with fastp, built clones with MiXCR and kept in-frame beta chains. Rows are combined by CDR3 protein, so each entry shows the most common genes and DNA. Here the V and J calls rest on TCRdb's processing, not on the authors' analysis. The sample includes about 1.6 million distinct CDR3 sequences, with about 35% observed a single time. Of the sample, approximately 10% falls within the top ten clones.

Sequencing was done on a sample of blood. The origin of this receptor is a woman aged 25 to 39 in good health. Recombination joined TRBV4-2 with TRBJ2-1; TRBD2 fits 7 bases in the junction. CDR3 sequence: CASSQDPTRGSSYNEQFF. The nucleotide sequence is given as TGTGCCAGCAGCCAAGACCCTACGCGGGGGAGCTCCTACAATGAGCAGTTCTTC.